This TCR beta chain was captured by sequencing in a study of blood T cell repertoires in COVID-19. Study-level information: Material from acute and convalescent COVID-19 was sourced from the United States, Italy and Spain. PBMCs, B-cell-depleted T cells, or T cells provided the cDNA or gDNA that made up the material.

Authors' analysis steps: How many nucleated cells were present was estimated from reference gene primer amplification. Profiled with immunoSEQ multiplex PCR; TCRdb holds only in-frame clones, not every one. V, J and clone size were drawn from that table, and D and trimming were deduced from the DNA. The profile shows 70,000 to 95,000 clones, around 88% of them singletons. The sequence derives from a man in his 70s with active or convalescent COVID-19. Sequenced sample: peripheral blood.

This CDR3 reads CASRQTGNNSPLHF. CDR3 nucleotides: TGTGCCAGCAGGCAAACAGGGAATAATTCACCCCTCCACTTT. The gene calls are TRBV6-5 and TRBJ1-6; weak D call: TRBD1 (6 bases). Germline-derived CDR1 and CDR2 are MNHEY and SVGAGI. Trimming cost V 6 bases and J 5 bases, with 11 bases left between them. The length of the CDR3 is 14 residues.